This T cell receptor (beta chain) was observed in a study of graft-versus-host responses after intestinal transplantation. Study as a whole: Multivisceral, liver-intestinal, or isolated intestinal transplants were received by the recipients. Recipients across the board were started on anti-thymocyte globulin induction, then kept on tacrolimus and steroids for about three years.

This CDR3 contains 16 residues. CDR1 MDHEN and CDR2 SYDVKM come from the germline V gene. Trimming pared 8 bases from V and 7 bases from J, leaving 23 bases between. Libraries were prepared by immunoSEQ multiplex PCR; TCRdb keeps only in-frame clonotypes and omits some of them. The sample records 95,000 to 100,000 clones, around 88% being singletons. Broader study findings: Circulating GvH clones peaking coincided with falling HvG clones soon after transplant.

A note on this clone: Its antigen is currently unknown.

The sample here was PBMCs, taken 255 days after intestinal transplant. The rearrangement uses TRBV28 and TRBJ2-2; D is perhaps TRBD1 (6 bases). This clonotype originated in a human patient who received an intestinal transplant, so some T cells may come from the graft donor. This chain's CDR3 is CASCSPAGAGIGELFF. In DNA form, the CDR3 reads TGTGCCAGCTGCTCCCCGGCAGGGGCAGGGATCGGGGAGCTGTTTTTT.